Sequencing of this TCR beta chain was carried out in a study of PD-1 blockade in classical Hodgkin lymphoma. Generated by immunoSEQ multiplex PCR, the TCRdb table keeps only in-frame clones and is missing some. The table records about 26,000 clones, about 67% of them present only once. Regarding this clone: Its antigen is not known.

Broader study findings: With respect to the repertoire differences, their causes, possibly disease activity or prior therapy, remain undefined.

V gave up 4 bases and J gave up 8 bases, with 14 bases separating them. The CDR3 runs to 13 residues. The germline V gene encodes CDR1 GTSNPN and CDR2 SVGIG (reference sequence). Each patient's relapse followed autologous stem cell transplantation, and brentuximab vedotin exposure varied. The sequence was collected from a human donor with classical Hodgkin lymphoma. The sequencing here drew on peripheral blood mononuclear cells (PBMCs), taken before the second cycle of nivolumab. The V gene is TRBV30, the J gene TRBJ1-4, with no clear D. CDR3 bases: TGTGCCTGGACAGTCTATTCCAACGAAAAACTGTTTTTT. Protein: CAWTVYSNEKLFF.